This is a list of T cell receptor beta chains from one sample in a study of shared clonotypes between healthy human individuals. Assay used: immunoSEQ multiplex PCR; TCRdb lists only in-frame clones, some missing. The sample shows 2 million to 2.5 million clones, approximately 94% of them seen only once. The sample consisted of naive CD8+ T cells sorted from blood. The source is a man between 18 and 29 years old in good health. CDR3s include the opening cysteine and the closing phenylalanine or tryptophan. The D gene is left open where the match is weak. Expanded clones get a size class; other rows say once, few or many, or leave the size out.

CDR3 DNA	CDR3 protein	V gene	J gene	D gene	clone size
TGTGCCAGCACTCCACAGGGAATATCTGGAAACACCATATATTTT	CASTPQGISGNTIYF	TRBV6-1	TRBJ1-3	NA	NA
TGTGCCAGCAGCCCCACCCTAGCGGGATTCAACGAGCAGTACTTC	CASSPTLAGFNEQYF	TRBV6-5	TRBJ2-7	TRBD2	NA
TGTGCCAGCAGTGAACTTCCAGCCCTCCACTTT	CASSELPALHF	TRBV2	TRBJ1-6	NA	once
TGTGCCAGCAGCGTATCGGGAGACACAGATACGCAGTATTTT	CASSVSGDTDTQYF	TRBV9	TRBJ2-3	NA	NA
TGTGCCAGCAGCTTCTCGACAGGGGGACCTTCACCCCTCCACTTT	CASSFSTGGPSPLHF	TRBV11-2	TRBJ1-6	TRBD1	NA
TGTGCCAGCAGCGCGACGACAGGGTGGGGAGAGACCCAGTACTTC	CASSATTGWGETQYF	TRBV9	TRBJ2-5	TRBD1	NA
TGCGCCAGCAGCCAAGACAGGTACGACTACGAGCAGTACTTC	CASSQDRYDYEQYF	TRBV4-3	TRBJ2-7	NA	NA
TGTGCCAGCAGCTGGGACGCATCCTACGAGCAGTACTTC	CASSWDASYEQYF	TRBV5-6	TRBJ2-7	NA	NA
TGTGCCAGCAGCTCATCCCTAGCGGGGGGGTACACCGGGGAGCTGTTTTTT	CASSSSLAGGYTGELFF	TRBV7-6	TRBJ2-2	TRBD2	NA
TGTGCCAGCAGTTTCCGGGACAGGGGGCGGTCCGGGGAGCTGTTTTTT	CASSFRDRGRSGELFF	TRBV28	TRBJ2-2	TRBD1	NA
TGTGCCAGCAGTTACTGGGGGGGAGATACGCAGTATTTT	CASSYWGGDTQYF	TRBV6-5	TRBJ2-3	TRBD2	NA
TGTGCCTGGACCGAGGGCATGACCTACAATGAGCAGTTCTTC	CAWTEGMTYNEQFF	TRBV30	TRBJ2-1	NA	NA
TGTGCCAGCAGTTCCTCCCGACCGGGACAGAGCTCCTACGAGCAGTACTTC	CASSSSRPGQSSYEQYF	TRBV28	TRBJ2-7	TRBD1	NA
TGTGCCAGCAGTCGCCGGGCCTACAATGAGCAGTTCTTC	CASSRRAYNEQFF	TRBV11-2	TRBJ2-1	NA	NA
TGTGCCAGCAGCTTATTAGGCCTAGCGGACTACAATGAGCAGTTCTTC	CASSLLGLADYNEQFF	TRBV7-2	TRBJ2-1	TRBD2	NA
TGTGCCAGCAGTGAAATGGGGGGGTTCACTGAAGCTTTCTTT	CASSEMGGFTEAFF	TRBV6-1	TRBJ1-1	NA	NA
TGTGCCAGTAGTACAGGGACATTCTACGAGCAGTACTTC	CASSTGTFYEQYF	TRBV19	TRBJ2-7	NA	NA
TGTGCCAGCAGTTTGGGTTTCAACACCGGGGAGCTGTTTTTT	CASSLGFNTGELFF	TRBV27	TRBJ2-2	NA	NA
TGTGCCAGCAGTTCCGCGACGGAGGCCTACGAGCAGTACTTC	CASSSATEAYEQYF	TRBV27	TRBJ2-7	NA	NA
TGTGCCAGCAGCGACCGACTAGCGGGGGGGCGGGAGACCCAGTACTTC	CASSDRLAGGRETQYF	TRBV9	TRBJ2-5	TRBD2	NA
TGCGCCAGCAGCCAAGGAGGTTATGTGGGGGAGGGCCTCCACGAGCAGTACTTC	CASSQGGYVGEGLHEQYF	TRBV4-3	TRBJ2-7	TRBD2	NA
TGTGCCACCAGCAGAGATTCACTAGCGGGAGGGCCAGGAGAGACCCAGTACTTC	CATSRDSLAGGPGETQYF	TRBV15	TRBJ2-5	TRBD2	NA
TGTGCCAGCTCACCACTCAACCGGTCGGGCTACGAGCAGTACTTC	CASSPLNRSGYEQYF	TRBV18	TRBJ2-7	NA	NA
TGTGCCAGTAGTACCGACAGGGTTGGTGAAAAACTGTTTTTT	CASSTDRVGEKLFF	TRBV19	TRBJ1-4	TRBD1	NA
TGTGCCAGCAGTTTCCCCTCAGGGGGAAACTGGGGCAACTATGGCTACACCTTC	CASSFPSGGNWGNYGYTF	TRBV28	TRBJ1-2	TRBD1	NA
TGTGCCAGCGCCGGAACCCGGACAGGCATCTTGTTTGGCTACACCTTC	CASAGTRTGILFGYTF	TRBV2	TRBJ1-2	TRBD1	NA
TGCAGTGCTCTCTACTACAATGAGCAGTTCTTC	CSALYYNEQFF	TRBV20-1	TRBJ2-1	NA	NA
TGTGCCAGCAGCGGCGGGACGGAGGACGCCGGGGAGCTGTTTTTT	CASSGGTEDAGELFF	TRBV13	TRBJ2-2	NA	NA
TGCGCCAGCAGCTTGGATCGGGACAGTCACAATGAGCAGTTCTTC	CASSLDRDSHNEQFF	TRBV5-1	TRBJ2-1	TRBD1	NA
TGTGCCAGCAGTTACTCGGACAGCTGGGCTGAAGCTTTCTTT	CASSYSDSWAEAFF	TRBV6-5	TRBJ1-1	NA	NA
TGCGCCAGCAGCCCCCCGCGAGGAGGTCATGAGCAGTACTTC	CASSPPRGGHEQYF	TRBV5-1	TRBJ2-7	NA	NA
TGTGCCAGCACTCAGGGACAGGGGGTATGCTCCCTCCTTAGCAATCAGCCCCAGCATTTT	CASTQGQGVCSLLSNQPQHF	TRBV27	TRBJ1-5	TRBD1	NA
TGTGCCAGCAGCTCTACGGGCCCCGCAGATACGCAGTATTTT	CASSSTGPADTQYF	TRBV5-4	TRBJ2-3	NA	NA
TGTGCCAGCAGTTTGGGACTAGCGGGGTCCTACAATGAGCAGTTCTTC	CASSLGLAGSYNEQFF	TRBV6-6	TRBJ2-1	TRBD2	NA
TGTGCCAGCAGCCCCTGGGGACAGGGGAGCTCCTACGAGCAGTACTTC	CASSPWGQGSSYEQYF	TRBV7-9	TRBJ2-7	TRBD1	few
TGTGCCAGCAGCTTAGGAATTCAGCCCCAGCATTTT	CASSLGIQPQHF	TRBV13	TRBJ1-5	NA	once
TGTGCCAGCAACCCGGTAGGGTACTCTGGAAACACCATATATTTT	CASNPVGYSGNTIYF	TRBV5-8	TRBJ1-3	NA	NA
TGTGCCAGCAAACCCACTTCAACTAATGAAAAACTGTTTTTT	CASKPTSTNEKLFF	TRBV6-5	TRBJ1-4	NA	few
TGTGCCAGCACTGGCGGAAGCGAGCAGTACTTC	CASTGGSEQYF	TRBV6-5	TRBJ2-7	NA	once
TGCAGCAGTCTAGGACAGGGAGACACCGGGGAGCTGTTTTTT	CSSLGQGDTGELFF	TRBV29-1	TRBJ2-2	TRBD1	NA
TGTGCCAGCAGTTCCCTGTACGAGCAGTACTTC	CASSSLYEQYF	TRBV27	TRBJ2-7	NA	once
TGTGCCAGCAGTGACGGGACAGGGGGCACCGGGGAGCTGTTTTTT	CASSDGTGGTGELFF	TRBV2	TRBJ2-2	TRBD1	NA
TGTGCCAGCAGTCCGACACAGGGCTACGAGCAGTACTTC	CASSPTQGYEQYF	TRBV27	TRBJ2-7	NA	NA
TGCGCCAGCAGCTTGAGTGGGGTCGTAAATGAGCAGTTCTTC	CASSLSGVVNEQFF	TRBV5-1	TRBJ2-1	NA	NA
TGTGCCAGCAGTGATGACAGGGAAGCAACTAATGAAAAACTGTTTTTT	CASSDDREATNEKLFF	TRBV25-1	TRBJ1-4	TRBD1	NA
TGTGCCAGCAGCGTAGGGCAGGGGAGTGAAAAACTGTTTTTT	CASSVGQGSEKLFF	TRBV9	TRBJ1-4	NA	NA
TGCGCCAGCAGCCAAGGGATCGGGGCCAAAAACATTCAGTACTTC	CASSQGIGAKNIQYF	TRBV4-3	TRBJ2-4	NA	NA
TGTGCCAGCAGTCCCTACTACACCGGGGAGCTGTTTTTT	CASSPYYTGELFF	TRBV27	TRBJ2-2	NA	NA
TGTGCCAGCAGCTTGGTACAGATCACAGATACGCAGTATTTT	CASSLVQITDTQYF	TRBV5-4	TRBJ2-3	NA	once
TGTGCCACCAGCAGAGATCAGTCCTCTGGAAACACCATATATTTT	CATSRDQSSGNTIYF	TRBV15	TRBJ1-3	NA	NA
TGTGCCAGCAGCTTAGAACTAGCGGGAACCTACGAGCAGTACTTC	CASSLELAGTYEQYF	TRBV7-8	TRBJ2-7	TRBD2	NA
TGTGCCAGCAGCGTAGGTAGCAATAGGAACGAGCAGTACTTC	CASSVGSNRNEQYF	TRBV9	TRBJ2-7	NA	NA
TGCGCCAGCGGTCCATGGGGGGAGGAAAACATTCAGTACTTC	CASGPWGEENIQYF	TRBV10-2	TRBJ2-4	NA	NA
TGTGCCAGCGGCGGGGATACGCAGTATTTT	CASGGDTQYF	TRBV9	TRBJ2-3	NA	once
TGTGCCAGCAGCGTTAGCTCCTACGAGCAGTACTTC	CASSVSSYEQYF	TRBV13	TRBJ2-7	NA	NA